The 30 T cell receptor beta chains below were found in one sample sequenced in a study of blood T cell repertoires in COVID-19. Profiling relied on immunoSEQ multiplex PCR, and the TCRdb table lists in-frame clones only, not all of them. The repertoire has around 280,000 clones, approximately 86% of them found once; the top ten carry less than 4.5%. The sample consisted of peripheral blood. Source of these receptors: a woman between 45 and 65 years old with active or convalescent COVID-19.

This clone is a singleton in its sample. This chain joins TRBV3-1 (or the pseudogene TRBV3-2) and TRBJ1-5; 7 bases match TRBD1. There are 16 residues in the CDR3. V lost 3 bases to trimming and J lost 2 bases; unmatched junction nucleotides: 7. CDR1 LGHDT and CDR2 YNNKEL come from the germline V gene (reference sequence). The CDR3 spells CASSQSTGQGNQPQHF. Here the CDR3 DNA reads TGTGCCAGCAGCCAGTCTACAGGACAGGGCAATCAGCCCCAGCATTTT.

The V and J genes are TRBV11-1 and TRBJ2-2; TRBD1 might be the D (8 bases). Germline assignment: CDR1 SGHAT and CDR2 FQDESV (reference sequence). Trimming shortened V by 2 bases and J by 5 bases, and 15 bases separated the two germline ends. The CDR3 extends over 16 amino acids. DNA of the CDR3: TGTGCCAGCAGCTTACAGACAGGGGAGGGAACCGGGGAGCTGTTTTTT. It is translated as CASSLQTGEGTGELFF.

V is TRBV7-6 and J is TRBJ2-1; D may be TRBD2 (6 bases). CDR1 SGHVS and CDR2 FNYEAQ come from the germline V gene. V was shortened by 2 bases and J by 0 bases, with 11 bases between the two germline ends. There are 16 residues in the CDR3. The CDR3 loop reads CASSLRGASSYNEQFF. The CDR3 DNA follows: TGTGCCAGCAGCTTACGCGGGGCTAGCTCCTACAATGAGCAGTTCTTC. Full variable domain (outside the CDR3, taken from reference TRBV7-6 and TRBJ2-1): GAGVSQSPRYKVTKRGQDVALRCDPISGHVSLYWYRQALGQGPEFLTYFNYEAQQDKSGLPNDRFSAERPEGSISTLTIQRTEQRDSAMYRCASSLRGASSYNEQFFGPGTRLTVL.

V is TRBV7-2 and J is TRBJ1-2; the match to TRBD1 covers 9 bases. The CDR3 sequence is 14 residues long. The germline V gene encodes CDR1 SGHTA and CDR2 FQGNSA. V was pared by 5 bases and J by 3 bases, with 4 bases of the junction left unmatched. CDR3 amino acids: CASSLQGAYYGYTF. DNA of the CDR3: TGTGCCAGCAGCCTACAGGGGGCCTACTATGGCTACACCTTC.

The CDR3 spells CASSPRDYPYNEQFF. The CDR3, as DNA: TGTGCCAGCAGCCCCCGGGACTACCCTTACAATGAGCAGTTCTTC. The V gene is TRBV7-3, the J gene TRBJ2-1; TRBD2 matches at 7 bases. The CDR3 is 15 residues long. Germline V gene lookup returns CDR1 SGHTA and CDR2 FQGTGA. V dropped 5 bases and J dropped 4; count of bases not matched to a gene: 8.

CDR3 sequence (DNA): TGTGCCAGCAGCCCACCGACAGGGATGATAGGAAACACCATATATTTT. Translation gives CASSPPTGMIGNTIYF. V is TRBV7-9 and J is TRBJ1-3; TRBD1 aligns across 7 bases. With 5 bases clipped from V and 4 bases from J, the junction kept 11 bases outside the gene matches. From germline, CDR1 is SEHNR and CDR2 FQNEAQ (reference sequence). This CDR3 is 16 amino acids long.

Regarding this clone: No DNA is shown, since the ends of the CDR3 on it are uncertain; the CDR3 is the one TCRdb lists. The V gene is TRBV21-1, the J gene TRBJ1-3; whether TRBD1, the table's D call, matches the DNA was not checked. TRBV21-1 corresponds to a pseudogene. The CDR3 sequence runs 18 residues, both termini included. CDR3 amino acids: CASRGDRGRVGSGNTIYF.

This clone was seen once. The rearrangement joins TRBV11-2 to TRBJ2-1, with 8 bases aligning to TRBD1. V trimming: 5 bases; J trimming: 0 bases; junction bases outside the gene matches: 9. CDR3 size: 17 residues. Per the germline V gene, CDR1 is SGHAT and CDR2 is FQNNGV. The CDR3 sequence is CASSPGTGRGSYNEQFF. DNA of the CDR3: TGTGCCAGCAGCCCCGGGACAGGAAGGGGCTCCTACAATGAGCAGTTCTTC. The full variable domain, completed using reference TRBV11-2 and TRBJ2-1, is EAGVAQSPRYKIIEKRQSVAFWCNPISGHATLYWYQQILGQGPKLLIQFQNNGVVDDSQLPKDRFSAERLKGVDSTLKIQPAKLEDSAVYLCASSPGTGRGSYNEQFFGPGTRLTVL.

This chain links TRBV4-1 with TRBJ2-7; 11 bases align to TRBD1. The V gene's germline CDR1 is MGHRA and CDR2 YSYEKL. The CDR3 loop spans 15 amino acids. Trimming at V came to 3 bases and at J to 4 bases, leaving 5 bases not matched to a gene. The CDR3 DNA reads as TGCGCCAGCAGCCAGCCGGGACAGGGGGTTTACGAGCAGTACTTC. Protein sequence: CASSQPGQGVYEQYF.

This chain connects TRBV28 to TRBJ2-3, with 7 bases fitting TRBD2. Germline-derived CDR1 and CDR2 are MDHEN and SYDVKM. The V gene end was trimmed by 7 bases and the J gene end by 3 bases; junction bases not matched to a gene: 7. The CDR3 covers 14 residues. The CDR3 coding sequence is TGTGCCAGCACGGCGGGAGCACTGACAGATACGCAGTATTTT. This codes for CASTAGALTDTQYF.

V is TRBV15 and J is TRBJ2-1, with 8 bases fitting TRBD2. CDR1 and CDR2 (germline): LNHNV, YYDKDF (reference sequence). The CDR3 runs to 15 residues. V trimming: 5 bases; J trimming: 6 bases; junction bases outside the gene matches: 9. In DNA, the CDR3 is TGTGCCACCAGCGTGAGCGGGAGTGGTGGCAATGAGCAGTTCTTC. This sequence encodes CATSVSGSGGNEQFF.

This clone came up a few times. V and J are TRBV7-8 and TRBJ1-2, with D perhaps matching TRBD1 (5 bases). CDR1 and CDR2 from the germline V gene are SGHVS and FQNEAQ. This CDR3 spans 15 amino acids. V lost 5 bases, J lost 6 bases, and 19 bases lay in between. The CDR3 spells CASSPRAQNIHGYTF. For the CDR3, the DNA is TGTGCCAGCAGCCCCAGGGCCCAAAATATACATGGCTACACCTTC.

This clone was observed a handful of times. This chain links TRBV28 with TRBJ2-7; 7 nucleotides align to TRBD2. Unmatched junction bases numbered 10, after V lost 8 bases and J lost 6 bases. There are 13 residues in the CDR3. The V gene's germline CDR1 is MDHEN and CDR2 SYDVKM. CDR3 in DNA: TGTGCCAGCCAGGGCGGGAGAACGGGCGAGCAGTACTTC. Translation: CASQGGRTGEQYF.

This sequence joins TRBV6-1 and TRBJ1-2, with 10 bases aligning to TRBD1. V lost 1 base, J lost 3 bases, and 2 bases stayed unmatched. This CDR3 has 15 amino acids. Germline CDR1 reads MNHNS; CDR2 reads SASEGT. The CDR3 DNA follows: TGTGCCAGCAGTGAAGAGACAGGGGGCTACTATGGCTACACCTTC. Encoded protein: CASSEETGGYYGYTF.

The chain uses TRBV2 and TRBJ2-5; TRBD1 is a possible D gene (6 bases). The CDR3 loop spans 13 amino acids. The ends were cut back, 5 bases at V and 2 bases at J, with 9 bases in the middle. Germline V CDR1 and CDR2: SNHLY, FYNNEI. Here the CDR3 DNA reads TGTGCCAGCAGTAGGGACACTCAAGAGACCCAGTACTTC. Translation gives CASSRDTQETQYF.

The rearrangement joins TRBV10-3 to TRBJ1-2; 10 nucleotides line up with TRBD1. The germline CDR1 and CDR2 sequences are ENHRY and SYGVKD. The J segment lost 9 bases and the V segment lost 7 bases, leaving 11 bases of the junction unmatched. This CDR3 is 14 amino acids long. DNA for the CDR3: TGTGCCATCATAAACCTTCCGGGACAGGGGAGCTACACCTTC. Translating gives CAIINLPGQGSYTF.

CDR3 nucleotide sequence: TGTGCCAGCAGCGATGTAGCGGGAATCTACTACGAGCAGTACTTC. It yields the protein CASSDVAGIYYEQYF. This sequence joins TRBV2 and TRBJ2-7, with 8 positions matching TRBD2. The CDR3 loop spans 15 amino acids. Germline V gene data show CDR1 as SNHLY and CDR2 as FYNNEI. J lost 3 bases, V lost 6 bases, and 10 bases had no gene match.

This sequence joins TRBV6-2 or TRBV6-3 and TRBJ1-2, with TRBD1 matching 12 bases. Germline V lookup: CDR1 MNHEY, CDR2 SVGEGT. V trimming: 6 bases; J trimming: 6 bases; junction bases outside the gene matches: 8. The CDR3 length is 15 residues. The CDR3 spells CASSLTGTGGDGYTF. The DNA for the CDR3 is TGTGCCAGCAGCCTCACCGGGACAGGGGGCGATGGCTACACCTTC.

The sample holds one count of this clone. The gene calls are TRBV27 and TRBJ2-2; 14 nucleotides align to TRBD2. This CDR3 contains 18 residues. Germline CDR1 is MNHEY and CDR2 is SMNVEV (reference sequence). Trimming took 6 bases from V and 5 from J; bases not matched to a gene: 11. CDR3 protein: CASRLSPRTSGRTGELFF. The CDR3 DNA is TGTGCCAGCAGACTTAGCCCTCGGACTAGCGGGAGGACCGGGGAGCTGTTTTTT.

The count of this clone is one. This chain links TRBV24-1 with TRBJ2-1, with 9 bases aligning to TRBD1. V dropped 4 bases and J dropped 9; count of bases not matched to a gene: 9. The CDR3 contains 15 residues. Germline V lookup: CDR1 KGHDR, CDR2 SFDVKD. The CDR3 sequence: CATSEGTGFRREQFF. The DNA for the CDR3 is TGTGCCACCAGTGAAGGGACAGGGTTTAGACGTGAGCAGTTCTTC.

The rearrangement uses TRBV7-3 and TRBJ2-1; 9 bases fit TRBD1. This CDR3 has 15 residues. V was pared by 2 bases and J by 7 bases, with 6 bases of the junction left unmatched. Per germline, CDR1 SGHTA and CDR2 FQGTGA. The CDR3 DNA follows: TGTGCCAGCAGCTTAGAAGGGACAGGGAGGAATGAGCAGTTCTTC. This gives the protein CASSLEGTGRNEQFF.

This rearrangement joins TRBV3-1 (or the pseudogene TRBV3-2) to TRBJ1-5; D gene ambiguous. Trimming shortened V by 0 bases and J by 7 bases, and 7 bases separated the two germline ends. Germline V gene lookup returns CDR1 LGHDT and CDR2 YNNKEL (reference sequence). The CDR3 is 13 residues long. DNA for the CDR3: TGTGCCAGCAGCCAAGATCTGGGCCAGCCCCAGCATTTT. As protein: CASSQDLGQPQHF.

The chain employs TRBV5-4 and TRBJ2-6; a weak D match, TRBD1 (5 bases). The CDR3 runs 17 residues. The V end was cut by 4 bases, the J end by 0 bases, with 14 bases between. CDR1 is SGHNT and CDR2 is YYREEE in the germline V gene (reference sequence). The CDR3 protein is CASSIPTGYSGANVLTF. The CDR3 DNA follows: TGTGCCAGCAGCATACCAACAGGTTACTCTGGGGCCAACGTCCTGACTTTC.

The chain links TRBV12-5 to TRBJ2-1; TRBD2 aligns across 10 bases. The germline CDR1 and CDR2 sequences are LGHNT and FRNRAP. The length of the CDR3 is 17 residues. V trimming: 0 bases; J trimming: 0 bases; junction bases outside the gene matches: 2. As DNA, the CDR3 is TGTGCTAGTGGTTTGGTACTAGCGGGGAGCTCCTACAATGAGCAGTTCTTC. Protein product: CASGLVLAGSSYNEQFF.

The chain uses TRBV5-5 and TRBJ2-5, with a weak D call TRBD1 (6 bases). Per the germline V gene, CDR1 is SGHKS and CDR2 is YYEKEE (reference sequence). Trimming took off 1 base at V and 5 bases at J, with 30 bases between the two ends. There are 20 residues in the CDR3. The chain's CDR3 is CASSLSAGVQDSLAGETQYF. The CDR3 bases are TGTGCCAGCAGCTTGTCGGCAGGGGTCCAAGACAGCTTAGCCGGGGAGACCCAGTACTTC.

This rearrangement joins TRBV4-2 to TRBJ2-1, with D maybe TRBD2 (6 bases). Germline CDR1 and CDR2: LGHNA and YNFKEQ. The CDR3 covers 17 residues. V was trimmed by 1 base and J by 5 bases, leaving 18 bases between them. The CDR3 loop reads CASSQAFLSGGDNEQFF. CDR3 bases: TGTGCCAGCAGCCAAGCCTTCTTATCGGGCGGGGACAATGAGCAGTTCTTC.

The chain joins TRBV7-2 to TRBJ2-7, with 14 bases aligning to TRBD2. Losses at the gene ends were 5 bases for V and 4 bases for J; bases not matched to a gene: 7. Germline values: CDR1 SGHTA, CDR2 FQGNSA. This CDR3 region has 16 residues. Here the CDR3 reads CASSPRLAGGRYEQYF. In DNA, the CDR3 is TGTGCCAGCAGCCCACGACTAGCGGGAGGGCGGTACGAGCAGTACTTC.

This chain connects TRBV19 to TRBJ1-2; perhaps TRBD1 as D (5 bases). The germline V gene has CDR1 LNHDA and CDR2 SQIVND (reference sequence). Trimming pared 3 bases from V and 4 bases from J, leaving 9 bases between. This CDR3 is 13 amino acids long. Written as DNA, the CDR3 is TGTGCCAGTAGTATCACCAGGGCCTATGGCTACACCTTC. Protein sequence: CASSITRAYGYTF.

In DNA, the CDR3 is TGCGCCAGCAGCCCCCGGGACAGGGTCACTGAGCAGTTCTTC. This translates into CASSPRDRVTEQFF. V and J are TRBV4-1 and TRBJ2-1; 9 nucleotides match TRBD1. The trim removed 4 bases at V and 9 bases at J, leaving 7 bases unmatched. Germline CDR1 and CDR2: MGHRA and YSYEKL. The CDR3 is 14 residues long.

This clone has a single count. CDR3 amino acids: CASSPGGQNGYTF. The DNA of the CDR3 is TGCGCCAGCAGCCCCGGGGGACAGAATGGCTACACCTTC. The V and J genes are TRBV10-1 and TRBJ1-2, with 7 bases lining up with TRBD1. Germline CDR1 reads WNHNN; CDR2 reads SYGVQD (reference sequence). V was pared by 6 bases and J by 6 bases, with 7 bases of the junction left unmatched. The length of the CDR3 is 13 residues.